One TCR beta chain is described in this entry. The CDR3 sequence is 14 residues long. Germline V gene lookup returns CDR1 MNHEY and CDR2 SMNVEV (reference sequence). V shed 6 bases, J shed 6 bases, and the junction held 7 bases outside the gene matches. Sequenced by immunoSEQ multiplex PCR; TCRdb stores in-frame clones only, minus some. This sample has some 50,000 clones, with around 81% found just once. The sample belongs to a study of OX40 agonist ivuxolimab in advanced cancers. Study in general: Averaging about 60 years in age, with a range of about 23 to 79, the cohort was about 83% male.

The TCR comes from an adult with an advanced solid tumor such as melanoma, head and neck, liver or kidney cancer. This rearrangement joins TRBV27 to TRBJ2-1; 8 nucleotides match TRBD2. Sequenced material: CD4+ or CD8+ T cells sorted from blood, taken in a trial of the OX40 agonist ivuxolimab. The CDR3 region is CASRPGLGRNEQFF. As DNA, the CDR3 is TGTGCCAGCAGACCGGGACTAGGGCGCAATGAGCAGTTCTTC.